This T cell receptor beta chain derives from a study of blood T cell repertoires in COVID-19 (dated by TCRdb to 2018 to 2021). About the study as a whole: Collaborator samples came from the United States, Italy and Spain and covered acute and convalescent phases of COVID-19. Where available, HLA class I and class II types were taken from metadata supplied by the sample provider and were not determined by assay-based typing. Deeply sampled blood TCRbeta repertoires from subjects exposed to, actively infected with, or recovered from COVID-19 were included in the dataset. Sample metadata almost always included a de-identified subject ID, COVID-19 status, age in years and sex. The samples were drawn from the first 160 participants of the ongoing ImmuneRACE study and from under 1,500 subjects provided by 6 global collaborators. The material from the prospective study consisted of cDNA or gDNA derived from T cells, B-cell-depleted T cells, or PBMCs. The repertoires were released in a freely available public database meant as a resource for research on the immune response to SARS-CoV-2.

TCRbeta CDR3 regions were amplified from genomic DNA using the immunoSEQ Assay, a bias-controlled multiplex PCR. In the authors' own workflow: Within the assay, amplification of reference gene primers was used to estimate how many nucleated cells each sample contained. Sequence reads were collapsed and filtered to measure the absolute abundance of every unique TCRbeta CDR3 rearrangement. For each sample, productive Simpson clonality was calculated by taking the square root of Simpson's diversity index across productive rearrangements. The immuneACCESS repertoire file appears here via TCRdb, limited to in-frame rearrangements. These files lack a portion of the clones; in checked studies, under half of the deficit traces to unresolved V genes, and the cause of the others is not known. The V and J calls and clone size come from that table; D and trimming were worked out from the DNA. The sample table lists about 260,000 clones, around four fifths of them with a count of one. Approximately 9% of the sample rests with the top ten.

This clone has only a few counts. Its antigen specificity is not known. Base qualities are not at hand, and no much larger clone is one base apart. Results the study describes overall, beyond this receptor: The quantity of clinical and demographic metadata differed by source and by participant and was supplied without curation.

For this chain, trimming is 1 base at the V end and 3 bases at the J end, and the number of junction bases without a gene match is 9. Taken from the germline V gene (reference sequence), the CDR1 and CDR2 loops are SGHNT and YYREEE. The CDR3 has 16 amino acids, counting the end cysteine and phenylalanine. The DNA shown is the 48-base CDR3, in frame from base 1. Samples from volunteer blood donors who had recovered from COVID-19 were contributed by a second Seattle source. Collaborating institutions collected whole blood in K2EDTA tubes following their own protocols. Collaborator samples were shipped for TCRbeta analysis as frozen whole blood, isolated PBMCs, or DNA extracted from either sample type.

The sample taken for sequencing was peripheral blood. The chain couples TRBV5-4 to TRBJ1-1; 7 junctional bases match TRBD1. The TCR was taken from a woman in her 50s who had recovered from COVID-19. The DNA sequence is TGTGCCAGCAGCTTGAAAAGCGGCAGGGGGGACACTGAAGCTTTCTTT. This sequence encodes CASSLKSGRGDTEAFF.